Shown below are 12 T cell receptor beta chains from a single sample sequenced in a study of monozygotic twins with inflammatory bowel disease. TCRdb re-analyzed the 5' RACE reads; it lists each CDR3 protein once, without DNA. Across more than 85,000 distinct CDR3 sequences, the top ten clones capture roughly 12% of the sample. Sequences were obtained from blood. The receptors come from a human donor with ulcerative colitis or Crohn's disease, or a healthy co-twin of an affected twin (not recorded which).

The rearrangement joins TRBV20-1 to TRBJ1-1; the TRBD1 assignment by TCRdb is unverifiable without DNA. Germline V lookup: CDR1 DFQATT, CDR2 SNEGSKA (reference sequence). The CDR3 spans 14 residues. CDR3 residues: CSASKAGAGTEAFF.

The V and J genes are TRBV3-1 and TRBJ2-1. This CDR3 has 16 residues. The V gene's germline CDR1 is LGHDT and CDR2 YNNKEL (reference sequence). CDR3 sequence: CASSQGVGQPYNEQFF.

J is TRBJ2-3 and V is TRBV5-4; the D call from TCRdb, TRBD2, cannot be confirmed without DNA. This CDR3 comprises 16 residues. CDR1 is SGHNT, CDR2 YYREEE, per germline (reference sequence). CDR3 amino acids: CASSARDLAGEDTQYF.

V gene TRBV12-3 or TRBV12-4 combines with J gene TRBJ2-1; no DNA is available, so the TRBD1 call from TCRdb remains unchecked. This CDR3 is 16 amino acids long. CDR3 amino acids: CASTQDSGQTYNEQFF.

The chain combines TRBV7-3 with TRBJ1-2; the D call of TRBD1 rests on TCRdb alone, since no DNA is present to check it. The CDR3 sequence is 16 residues long. CDR1 is SGHTA and CDR2 is FQGTGA in the germline V gene. The CDR3 loop reads CASSLYPDRGLFGYTF. The entire variable domain, with the rest obtained from reference TRBV7-3 and TRBJ1-2, is as follows: GAGVSQTPSNKVTEKGKYVELRCDPISGHTALYWYRQSLGQGPEFLIYFQGTGAADDSGLPNDRFFAVRPEGSVSTLKIQRTERGDSAVYLCASSLYPDRGLFGYTFGSGTRLTVV.

J is TRBJ1-2 and V is TRBV28; TCRdb indicates TRBD1, and absent DNA this call remains unverified. The length of the CDR3 is 14 residues. Per the germline V gene, CDR1 is MDHEN and CDR2 is SYDVKM. Here the CDR3 reads CASSGTESNYGYTF.

The chain carries TRBV5-1 and TRBJ1-4; the D call of TRBD1 rests on TCRdb alone, since no DNA is present to check it. Germline lookup yields CDR1 SGHRS and CDR2 YFSETQ. There are 18 residues in the CDR3. The CDR3 spells CASSLRMQGSSTNEKLFF.

The chain recombines TRBV9 with TRBJ2-1; the TCRdb D gene call, TRBD2, has no DNA to confirm it. Germline CDR1 and CDR2: SGDLS and YYNGEE. The CDR3 covers 16 residues. This CDR3 reads CASSIRTSGSHNEQFF.

V gene TRBV14 combines with J gene TRBJ2-1; TCRdb selects TRBD2, and the lack of DNA leaves this call unchecked. Germline values: CDR1 SGHDN, CDR2 FVKESK. The CDR3 has 15 residues. The CDR3 loop reads CASSGLAGGPNEQFF. The variable domain in full, completed from reference TRBV14 and TRBJ2-1, reads EAGVTQFPSHSVIEKGQTVTLRCDPISGHDNLYWYRRVMGKEIKFLLHFVKESKQDESGMPNNRFLAERTGGTYSTLKVQPAELEDSGVYFCASSGLAGGPNEQFFGPGTRLTVL.

V is TRBV6-5 and J is TRBJ2-2; TCRdb's D call, TRBD2, is unchecked because there is no DNA. The CDR3 has 15 amino acids. Looked up from germline, CDR1 is MNHEY and CDR2 is SVGAGI. This CDR3 reads CASSYSWEYTGELFF.

The chain has TRBV6-1 and TRBJ1-4. The CDR3 contains 15 residues. The V gene's germline CDR1 is MNHNS and CDR2 SASEGT. The CDR3 sequence: CASSPDQAANEKLFF.

This chain connects TRBV4-3 to TRBJ1-3. From germline, CDR1 is LGHNA and CDR2 YSLEER. CDR3 length: 16 amino acids. The CDR3 sequence is CASSQDMGISGNTIYF.